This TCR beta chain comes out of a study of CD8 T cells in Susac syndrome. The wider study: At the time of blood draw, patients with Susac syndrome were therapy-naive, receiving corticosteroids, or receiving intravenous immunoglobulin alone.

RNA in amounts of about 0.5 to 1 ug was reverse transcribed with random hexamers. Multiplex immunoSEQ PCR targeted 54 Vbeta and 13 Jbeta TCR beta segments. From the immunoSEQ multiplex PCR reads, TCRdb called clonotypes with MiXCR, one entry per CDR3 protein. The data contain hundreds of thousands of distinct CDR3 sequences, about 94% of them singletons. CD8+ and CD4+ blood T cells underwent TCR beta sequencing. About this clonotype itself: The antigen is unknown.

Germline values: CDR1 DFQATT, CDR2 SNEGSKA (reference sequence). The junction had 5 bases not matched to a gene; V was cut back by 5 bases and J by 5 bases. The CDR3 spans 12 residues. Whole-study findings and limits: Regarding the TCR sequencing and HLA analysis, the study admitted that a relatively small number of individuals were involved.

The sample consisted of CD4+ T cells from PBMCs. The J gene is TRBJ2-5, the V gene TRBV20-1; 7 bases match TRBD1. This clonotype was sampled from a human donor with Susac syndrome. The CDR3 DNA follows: TGCAGTGCTTTGACAGGGTGGGAGACCCAGTACTTC. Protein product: CSALTGWETQYF.